The entry below describes one TCR beta chain. These data belong to a study of blood T cell repertoires in COVID-19. V lost 7 bases and J 6 bases, leaving 7 bases between the germline ends. This CDR3 comprises 11 residues. CDR1 and CDR2 from the germline V gene are MNHEY and SVGAGI. Clones were read by immunoSEQ multiplex PCR, and TCRdb kept only the in-frame ones, dropping some. The sample records 200,000 to 250,000 clones, approximately 78% being singletons. Clinical history as reported by participants underpinned cohort assignment. Recovered participants had two consecutive negative NP/OP PCR tests, healthcare professional clearance, or symptom resolution.

This clonotype originated in a man between 35 and 55 years old who had recovered from COVID-19. Sequenced sample: PBMCs or T cells enriched from blood (not recorded which). The chain is built from TRBV6-5 and TRBJ2-1; D is unclear. The CDR3 region is CASTFLNEQFF. The CDR3 DNA sequence: TGTGCCAGCACCTTTCTCAATGAGCAGTTCTTC.